The entry that follows covers one T cell receptor beta chain sequence. The antigen it binds to is not known. There are no base qualities to consult, and no much larger clone falls within one base. The data derive from a study of blood T cell repertoires in COVID-19 (dated by TCRdb to about 2020). As for the study more broadly: Collaborator samples came from the United States, Italy and Spain and covered acute and convalescent phases of COVID-19. The material from the prospective study consisted of cDNA or gDNA derived from T cells, B-cell-depleted T cells, or PBMCs. Deeply sampled blood TCRbeta repertoires from subjects exposed to, actively infected with, or recovered from COVID-19 were included in the dataset. The repertoires were made available in a free public database intended to serve as a resource for research on the immune response to SARS-CoV-2. The samples were drawn from two sources: the first 160 participants of the ongoing ImmuneRACE study, and 950 to 1,500 subjects contributed by 6 global collaborators. A de-identified subject ID, COVID-19 status, age in years and sex were almost always included in the sample metadata. Where HLA class I and class II types were available, the types were taken from metadata supplied by the sample provider, not from assay-based typing. General study outcomes and caveats: Clinical and demographic metadata were provided uncurated, with the amount varying by source and participant.

The junction carries 9 bases between V and J, which are trimmed by 0 bases and 0 bases respectively. The CDR3 sequence holds 15 residues, the cysteine and phenylalanine included. Only the CDR3 DNA is retained, 45 bases long and in frame from the first base. The germline V gene sets CDR1 to SGDLS and CDR2 to YYNGEE. TCRbeta CDR3 regions were amplified from genomic DNA by means of the immunoSEQ Assay, a bias-controlled multiplex PCR. Under the source paper's analysis protocol: Nucleated cell counts per sample were estimated from amplification of reference gene primers within the assay. To quantify the absolute abundance of each unique TCRbeta CDR3 rearrangement, sequence reads were collapsed and filtered. For each sample, productive Simpson clonality was calculated by taking the square root of Simpson's diversity index across productive rearrangements. TCRdb provides this immuneACCESS table in a form limited to in-frame rearrangements. Some clones are lacking; in checked studies, under half of them reflect an unresolved V gene, and why the rest are absent is not known. Clone size and V and J calls were adopted from that table, with D and trimming inferred from the DNA. The sample data list tens of thousands of clones, and 85% to 95% of these were observed just once. The ten largest clones represent 3.9% of the sample.

Collaborating institutions collected whole blood in K2EDTA tubes following their own protocols. Collaborator samples were shipped for TCRbeta analysis as frozen whole blood, isolated PBMCs, or DNA extracted from either sample type. The sequence came from a woman aged 50 to 60 in a cohort sampled during active COVID-19. Sequenced material: peripheral blood. The V and J segments used are TRBV9 and TRBJ1-1, with an unclear D gene assignment. For the CDR3, the sequence is CASSVDGRMNTEAFF. The DNA reads as follows: TGTGCCAGCAGCGTAGATGGGAGGATGAACACTGAAGCTTTCTTT.